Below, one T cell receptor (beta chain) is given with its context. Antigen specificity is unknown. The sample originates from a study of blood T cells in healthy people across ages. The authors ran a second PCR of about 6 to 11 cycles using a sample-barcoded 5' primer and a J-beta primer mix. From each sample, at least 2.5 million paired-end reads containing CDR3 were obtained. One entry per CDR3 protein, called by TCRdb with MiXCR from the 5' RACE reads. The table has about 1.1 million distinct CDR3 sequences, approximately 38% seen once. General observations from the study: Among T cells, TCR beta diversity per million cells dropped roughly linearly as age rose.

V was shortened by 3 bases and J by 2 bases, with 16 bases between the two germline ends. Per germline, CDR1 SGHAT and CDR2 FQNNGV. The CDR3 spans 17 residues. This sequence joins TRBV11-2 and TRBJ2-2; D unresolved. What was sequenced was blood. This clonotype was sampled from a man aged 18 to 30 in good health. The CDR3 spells CASSLIGRTINTGELFF. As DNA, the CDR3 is TGTGCCAGCAGCTTGATTGGACGCACGATAAACACCGGGGAGCTGTTTTTT.